The 26 T cell receptor beta chains below come from one sample, sequenced in a study of cytomegalovirus exposure and HLA in healthy donors. Profiling relied on immunoSEQ multiplex PCR, and the TCRdb table lists in-frame clones only, not all of them. The repertoire holds some 45,000 clones, nearly 95% seen once, with around 8% in the top ten. The sequenced material came from PBMCs. These receptors originate from a woman aged 18-35 years in good health and CMV-seropositive.

The chain links TRBV7-9 to TRBJ1-4, with D possibly matching TRBD1 (5 bases). The CDR3 totals 15 residues. Germline CDR1 reads SEHNR; CDR2 reads FQNEAQ (reference sequence). The V end was cut by 5 bases, the J end by 7 bases, with 17 bases between. The CDR3 here is CASSNREGGGEKLFF. CDR3 DNA: TGTGCCAGCAGCAACCGAGAGGGCGGGGGTGAAAAACTGTTTTTT.

The gene calls are TRBV7-9 and TRBJ1-1; TRBD1 might be the D (5 bases). V lost 3 bases to trimming and J lost 2 bases, with 13 bases between them. Germline loops: CDR1 SEHNR, CDR2 FQNEAQ (reference sequence). The length of the CDR3 is 15 residues. In DNA, the CDR3 is TGTGCCAGCAGCTTGGACGGGACTTTCAACACTGAAGCTTTCTTT. The encoded protein is CASSLDGTFNTEAFF.

This clone has a handful of counts. The V gene is TRBV6-1, the J gene TRBJ1-2; no clear D. CDR1 MNHNS and CDR2 SASEGT come from the germline V gene. Trimming stripped 3 bases from V and 7 bases from J, with 12 bases between. The CDR3 runs to 13 residues. The CDR3 sequence: CASSERSETGYTF. The CDR3 DNA is TGTGCCAGCAGTGAGCGGTCAGAGACTGGCTACACCTTC.

This chain connects TRBV4-1 to TRBJ2-1; D perhaps matches TRBD2 (6 bases). Trimming took off 0 bases at V and 6 bases at J, with 18 bases between the two ends. CDR1 MGHRA and CDR2 YSYEKL come from the germline V gene. This CDR3 has 17 amino acids. CDR3: CASSQEGGRLRSNEQFF. The CDR3 nucleotides are TGCGCCAGCAGCCAAGAAGGTGGGAGGCTGAGGTCCAATGAGCAGTTCTTC.

The CDR3, as DNA: TGTGCCAGCAGTTCAGGGTCTCTCGGGCATGAGCAGTTCTTC. It specifies CASSSGSLGHEQFF. The rearrangement joins TRBV28 to TRBJ2-1; TRBD1 is a possible D gene (5 bases). CDR1 MDHEN and CDR2 SYDVKM come from the germline V gene. V was clipped by 4 bases and J by 8 bases, with 15 bases between them. The CDR3 spans 14 residues.

V gene TRBV7-9 combines with J gene TRBJ2-7; the D is unclear. Germline lookup yields CDR1 SEHNR and CDR2 FQNEAQ (reference sequence). This CDR3 region has 14 residues. V was pared by 5 bases and J by 6 bases, with 17 bases between. CDR3 sequence reads: CASSPVWASGEQYF. The CDR3 DNA reads TGTGCCAGCAGCCCTGTCTGGGCCTCCGGCGAGCAGTACTTC. Full variable domain (remainder filled in from reference TRBV7-9 and TRBJ2-7): DTGVSQNPRHKITKRGQNVTFRCDPISEHNRLYWYRQTLGQGPEFLTYFQNEAQLEKSRLLSDRFSAERPKGSFSTLEIQRTEQGDSAMYLCASSPVWASGEQYFGPGTRLTVT.

This chain links TRBV29-1 with TRBJ2-1; a possible D gene is TRBD2 (5 bases). V was pared by 0 bases and J by 6 bases, with 9 bases between. The CDR3 extends over 13 amino acids. Germline CDR1 and CDR2: SQVTM and ANQGSEA. In DNA form, the CDR3 reads TGCAGCGTTGAAGATCTAGCTGGCAATGAGCAGTTCTTC. Translated, it gives CSVEDLAGNEQFF.

The V gene is TRBV29-1, the J gene TRBJ2-1, with D maybe TRBD2 (6 bases). Trimming pared 2 bases from V and 8 bases from J, leaving 16 bases between. Germline V gives CDR1 SQVTM, CDR2 ANQGSEA. This CDR3 comprises 14 residues. CDR3 in DNA: TGCAGCGTTGAAAGGGAGGTATCGATCCATGAGCAGTTCTTC. This gives the protein CSVEREVSIHEQFF.

The V call is TRBV28, the J call TRBJ1-5, with D perhaps matching TRBD1 (6 bases). Between the trimmed V and J ends, which lost 8 bases and 5 bases, there was a span of 19 bases. This CDR3 has 15 amino acids. The germline V gene has CDR1 MDHEN and CDR2 SYDVKM. CDR3: CASALTGGAHQPQHF. Here the CDR3 DNA reads TGTGCCAGCGCCCTCACGGGGGGGGCGCATCAGCCCCAGCATTTT. Filled out from reference TRBV28 and TRBJ1-5, the complete variable domain reads DVKVTQSSRYLVKRTGEKVFLECVQDMDHENMFWYRQDPGLGLRLIYFSYDVKMKEKGDIPEGYSVSREKKERFSLILESASTNQTSMYLCASALTGGAHQPQHFGDGTRLSIL.

The chain recombines TRBV5-5 with TRBJ2-7; 8 nucleotides line up with TRBD1. V lost 4 bases, J lost 6 bases, and 15 bases stayed unmatched. Germline loops: CDR1 SGHKS, CDR2 YYEKEE (reference sequence). This CDR3 is 16 amino acids long. In DNA form, the CDR3 reads TGTGCCAGCAGCATATATGAGTCGACAGGGGCAGGCGAGCAGTACTTC. As protein: CASSIYESTGAGEQYF.

J is TRBJ2-7 and V is TRBV6-5; TRBD2 matches at 7 bases. This CDR3 is 14 amino acids long. Germline loops: CDR1 MNHEY, CDR2 SVGAGI. After removal of 7 bases from V and 1 base from J, the junction contained 7 bases not matched to a gene. CDR3 nucleotides: TGTGCCAGCACCAAGCGGGACGGATCCTACGAGCAGTACTTC. Its protein is CASTKRDGSYEQYF.

The V and J genes are TRBV7-9 and TRBJ2-5; 7 bases are shared with TRBD2. J was trimmed by 5 bases and V by 1 base; bases with no gene match: 4. The CDR3 is 14 amino acids. Germline V lookup: CDR1 SEHNR, CDR2 FQNEAQ (reference sequence). The CDR3 DNA follows: TGTGCCAGCAGCTTAGGGGGGGGGTCGGAGACCCAGTACTTC. It encodes CASSLGGGSETQYF.

The chain uses TRBV10-3 and TRBJ2-1; unclear D gene. The CDR3 totals 16 residues. The V gene's germline CDR1 is ENHRY and CDR2 SYGVKD. V gave up 0 bases and J gave up 1 base, with 10 bases separating them. The CDR3 reads CAISESKRLSYNEQFF. The CDR3 nucleotides are TGTGCCATCAGTGAGTCGAAGCGACTTTCCTACAATGAGCAGTTCTTC.

This rearrangement joins TRBV5-1 to TRBJ1-1; D gene uncertain. Germline V gene sequence: CDR1 SGHRS, CDR2 YFSETQ. The CDR3 runs to 13 residues. V lost 1 base and J 0 bases, leaving 4 bases between the germline ends. The CDR3 DNA reads as TGCGCCAGCAGCTTGTCTGTGAACACTGAAGCTTTCTTT. Its translation: CASSLSVNTEAFF.

This clone has just one count. The rearrangement links TRBV16 to TRBJ2-7, with D perhaps matching TRBD1 (5 bases). Germline V gives CDR1 KGHSY, CDR2 FQNENV. V lost 8 bases to trimming and J lost 1 base, with 15 bases between them. The CDR3 has 14 amino acids. CDR3 sequence (DNA): TGTGCCAGCGGCGGCAGGGTTGTTTCCTACGAGCAGTACTTC. Translation: CASGGRVVSYEQYF.

J is TRBJ1-5 and V is TRBV19, with a tentative D call TRBD1 (6 bases). Germline assignment: CDR1 LNHDA and CDR2 SQIVND (reference sequence). V lost 2 bases to trimming and J lost 1 base, with 6 bases between them. This CDR3 comprises 14 residues. The CDR3 protein is CASSITGSNQPQHF. CDR3 DNA: TGTGCCAGTAGTATAACAGGGAGCAATCAGCCCCAGCATTTT.

The CDR3 bases are TGTGCCAGCAGTGAAGAGGAGGCCGCTGGAAACACCATATATTTT. Translating it yields CASSEEEAAGNTIYF. V gene TRBV6-1 combines with J gene TRBJ1-3, with D unresolved. Trimming took 1 base from V and 2 from J, leaving 9 bases between them. Germline CDR1 MNHNS, CDR2 SASEGT. CDR3 length: 15 residues.

The chain uses TRBV5-1 and TRBJ2-1; tentatively, D is TRBD2 (6 bases). Looked up from germline, CDR1 is SGHRS and CDR2 is YFSETQ. Trimming stripped 2 bases from V and 4 bases from J, with 13 bases between. CDR3 length: 15 residues. The CDR3 is CASSLRLASYNEQFF. The DNA for the CDR3 is TGCGCCAGCAGCTTACGGCTAGCGTCATACAATGAGCAGTTCTTC.

This chain uses TRBV11-2 with TRBJ2-1; 14 positions match TRBD2. Trimming at V came to 3 bases and at J to 8 bases, leaving 0 bases not matched to a gene. Germline lookup yields CDR1 SGHAT and CDR2 FQNNGV. This CDR3 spans 14 amino acids. The DNA of the CDR3 is TGTGCCAGCAGCTTGACTAGCGGGAGGGATGAGCAGTTCTTC. Its protein product is CASSLTSGRDEQFF.

This clone has a handful of counts. This chain connects TRBV5-4 to TRBJ1-2; perhaps TRBD1 as D (6 bases). The CDR3 spans 15 residues. The ends were cut back, 3 bases at V and 2 bases at J, with 14 bases in the middle. Germline V gene lookup returns CDR1 SGHNT and CDR2 YYREEE (reference sequence). This CDR3 is CASSSPWQGNYGYTF. The DNA for the CDR3 is TGTGCCAGCAGCTCCCCATGGCAGGGGAACTATGGCTACACCTTC.

The V call is TRBV7-3, the J call TRBJ2-5, with 8 bases lining up with TRBD2. With 1 base clipped from V and 9 bases from J, the junction kept 22 bases outside the gene matches. The CDR3 sequence is 19 residues long. Germline loops: CDR1 SGHTA, CDR2 FQGTGA. CDR3 nucleotides: TGTGCCAGCAGCTTAAGACCCGCAACTAGCGGAAAAAACCCCGGGGCCCAGTACTTC. As protein: CASSLRPATSGKNPGAQYF.

This rearrangement joins TRBV11-3 to TRBJ2-1; 11 nucleotides align to TRBD2. The junction had 17 bases not matched to a gene; V was cut back by 4 bases and J by 9 bases. CDR3 length: 18 amino acids. Germline V CDR1 and CDR2: SGHNT, YENEEA. The CDR3 loop reads CASSSLGGGLAGGSEQFF. Here the CDR3 DNA reads TGTGCCAGCAGCTCCCTAGGGGGGGGGCTAGCGGGAGGCAGTGAGCAGTTCTTC.

The V and J genes are TRBV2 and TRBJ2-6, with D unclear. This CDR3 region has 14 residues. V lost 10 bases and J 2 bases, leaving 12 bases between the germline ends. Looked up from germline, CDR1 is SNHLY and CDR2 is FYNNEI. The CDR3 loop reads CATRLDAGANVLTF. The CDR3 nucleotides are TGTGCCACCCGGTTAGATGCTGGGGCCAACGTCCTGACTTTC.

In DNA form, the CDR3 reads TGTGCCAGCAGTGATATAGGGACAGGGTGGCCTGAAGCTTTCTTT. This gives the protein CASSDIGTGWPEAFF. The rearrangement joins TRBV25-1 to TRBJ1-1; 9 bases match TRBD1. Germline values: CDR1 MGHDK, CDR2 SYGVNS. V was clipped by 3 bases and J by 6 bases; unmatched bases: 8. The CDR3 has 15 residues.

Concerning this clone: Relative to the germline gene, one junction end is altered; a read error may explain this. This chain links TRBV28 with TRBJ1-2; TRBD1 matches 8 bases. The CDR3 has 12 residues. Germline V gene data show CDR1 as MDHEN and CDR2 as SYDVKM. The CDR3 DNA is TGTGCCAGCAGTCCGGACCGGGACAGGCTTCCCTTC. Protein: CASSPDRDRLPF.

The chain employs TRBV7-2 and TRBJ2-2; TRBD2 agrees at 7 bases. The junction had 10 bases not matched to a gene; V was cut back by 2 bases and J by 1 base. The CDR3 is 18 residues long. Germline V gene sequence: CDR1 SGHTA, CDR2 FQGNSA. CDR3 sequence: CASSLYGAGVGNTGELFF. As DNA, the CDR3 is TGTGCCAGCAGCTTATACGGCGCGGGAGTAGGGAACACCGGGGAGCTGTTTTTT.